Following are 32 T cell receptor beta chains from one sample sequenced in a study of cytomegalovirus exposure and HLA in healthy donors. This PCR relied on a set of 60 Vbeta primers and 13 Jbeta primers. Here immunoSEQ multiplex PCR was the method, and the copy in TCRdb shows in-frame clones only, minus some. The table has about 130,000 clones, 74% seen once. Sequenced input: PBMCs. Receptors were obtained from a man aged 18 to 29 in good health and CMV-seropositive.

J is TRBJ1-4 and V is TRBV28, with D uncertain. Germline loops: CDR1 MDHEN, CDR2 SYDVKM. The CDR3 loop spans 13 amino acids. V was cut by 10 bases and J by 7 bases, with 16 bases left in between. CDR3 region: CATHPLPGEKLFF. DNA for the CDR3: TGTGCCACCCACCCCCTACCGGGTGAAAAACTGTTTTTT.

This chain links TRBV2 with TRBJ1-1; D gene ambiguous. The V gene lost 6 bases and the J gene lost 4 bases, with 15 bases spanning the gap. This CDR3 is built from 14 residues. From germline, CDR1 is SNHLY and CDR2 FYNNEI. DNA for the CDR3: TGTGCCAGCAGCATCAGGTTGGGGAGCACTGAAGCTTTCTTT. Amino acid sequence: CASSIRLGSTEAFF.

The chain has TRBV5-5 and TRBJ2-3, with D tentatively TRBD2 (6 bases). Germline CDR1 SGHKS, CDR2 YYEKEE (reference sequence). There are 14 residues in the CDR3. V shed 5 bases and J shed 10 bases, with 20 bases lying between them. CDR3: CASSFIPGTQPQYF. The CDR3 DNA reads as TGTGCCAGCAGTTTCATTCCGGGGACTCAGCCGCAGTATTTT. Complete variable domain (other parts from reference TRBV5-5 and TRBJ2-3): DAGVTQSPTHLIKTRGQQVTLRCSPISGHKSVSWYQQVLGQGPQFIFQYYEKEERGRGNFPDRFSARQFPNYSSELNVNALLLGDSALYLCASSFIPGTQPQYFGPGTRLTVL.

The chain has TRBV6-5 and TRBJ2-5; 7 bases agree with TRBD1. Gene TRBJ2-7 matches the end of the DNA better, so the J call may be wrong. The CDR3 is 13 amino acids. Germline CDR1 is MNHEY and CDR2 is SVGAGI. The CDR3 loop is CASSRTGEGEQYF. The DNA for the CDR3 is TGTGCCAGCAGTAGGACAGGAGAAGGCGAGCAGTACTTC.

The CDR3 region is CASTSRVSNQPQHF. The CDR3 region has the DNA TGTGCCAGCACCTCCAGGGTTAGCAATCAGCCCCAGCATTTT. The V call is TRBV5-4, the J call TRBJ1-5; a weak D match, TRBD1 (5 bases). V was pared by 6 bases and J by 0 bases, with 10 bases between. This CDR3 is built from 14 residues. The germline CDR1 and CDR2 sequences are SGHNT and YYREEE (reference sequence).

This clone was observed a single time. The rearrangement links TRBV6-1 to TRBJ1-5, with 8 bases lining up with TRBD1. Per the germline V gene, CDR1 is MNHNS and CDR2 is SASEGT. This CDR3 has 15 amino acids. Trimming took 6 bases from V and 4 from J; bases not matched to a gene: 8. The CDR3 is CASSPGQVKNQPQHF. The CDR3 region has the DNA TGTGCCAGCAGCCCGGGACAGGTAAAAAATCAGCCCCAGCATTTT.

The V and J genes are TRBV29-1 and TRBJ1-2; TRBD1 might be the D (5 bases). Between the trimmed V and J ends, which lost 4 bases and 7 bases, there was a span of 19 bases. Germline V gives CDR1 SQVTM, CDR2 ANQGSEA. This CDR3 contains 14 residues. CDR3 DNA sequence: TGCAGCGTTGCTTCGGGGCAGGGAGGTGGTGGCTACACCTTC. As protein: CSVASGQGGGGYTF.

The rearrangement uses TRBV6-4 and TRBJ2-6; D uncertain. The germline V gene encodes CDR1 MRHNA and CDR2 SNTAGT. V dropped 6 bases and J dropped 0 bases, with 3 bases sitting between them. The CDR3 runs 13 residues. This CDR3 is CASSHSGANVLTF. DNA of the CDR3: TGTGCCAGCAGCCACTCTGGGGCCAACGTCCTGACTTTC.

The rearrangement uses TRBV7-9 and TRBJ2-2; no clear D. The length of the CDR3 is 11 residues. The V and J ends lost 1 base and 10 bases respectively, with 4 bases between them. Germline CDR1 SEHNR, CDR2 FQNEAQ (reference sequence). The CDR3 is CASSLGEELFF. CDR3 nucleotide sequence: TGTGCCAGCAGCTTAGGAGAGGAGCTGTTTTTT.

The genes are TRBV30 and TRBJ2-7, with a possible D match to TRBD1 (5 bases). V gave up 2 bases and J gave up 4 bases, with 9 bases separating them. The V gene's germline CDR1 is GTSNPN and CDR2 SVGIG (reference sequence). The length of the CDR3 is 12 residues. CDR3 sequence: CAWSSQGYEQYF. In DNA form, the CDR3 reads TGTGCCTGGAGTTCGCAGGGTTACGAGCAGTACTTC.

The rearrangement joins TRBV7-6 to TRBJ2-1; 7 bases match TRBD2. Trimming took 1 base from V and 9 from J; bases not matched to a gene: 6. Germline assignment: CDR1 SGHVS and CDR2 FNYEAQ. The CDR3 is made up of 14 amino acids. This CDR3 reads CASSLVGGEGEQFF. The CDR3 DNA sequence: TGTGCCAGCAGCTTAGTAGGAGGGGAGGGTGAGCAGTTCTTC.

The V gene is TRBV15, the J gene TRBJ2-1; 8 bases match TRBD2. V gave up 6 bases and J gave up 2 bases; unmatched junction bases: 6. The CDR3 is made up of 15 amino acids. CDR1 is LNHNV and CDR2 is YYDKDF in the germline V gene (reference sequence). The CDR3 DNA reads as TGTGCCACCAGTCCAAGCGGGAGCGCCTACAATGAGCAGTTCTTC. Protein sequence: CATSPSGSAYNEQFF.

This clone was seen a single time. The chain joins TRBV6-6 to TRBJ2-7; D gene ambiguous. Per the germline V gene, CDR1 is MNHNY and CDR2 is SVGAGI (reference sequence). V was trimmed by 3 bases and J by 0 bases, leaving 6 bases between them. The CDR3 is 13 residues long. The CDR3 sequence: CASSYSSSYEQYF. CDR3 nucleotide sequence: TGTGCCAGCAGTTATTCGTCCTCCTACGAGCAGTACTTC.

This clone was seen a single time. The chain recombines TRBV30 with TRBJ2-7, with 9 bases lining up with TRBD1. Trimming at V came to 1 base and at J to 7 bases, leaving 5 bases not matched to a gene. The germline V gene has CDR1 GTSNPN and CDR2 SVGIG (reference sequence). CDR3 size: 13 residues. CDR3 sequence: CAWSGTGVGEQYF. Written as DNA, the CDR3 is TGTGCCTGGAGTGGGACAGGGGTGGGGGAGCAGTACTTC.

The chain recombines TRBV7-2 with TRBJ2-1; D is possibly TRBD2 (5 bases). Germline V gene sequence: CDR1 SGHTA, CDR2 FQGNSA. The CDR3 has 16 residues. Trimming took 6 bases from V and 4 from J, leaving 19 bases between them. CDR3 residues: CASSLSRLAGYNEQFF. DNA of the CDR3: TGTGCCAGCAGTCTAAGTAGGCTAGCCGGTTACAATGAGCAGTTCTTC.

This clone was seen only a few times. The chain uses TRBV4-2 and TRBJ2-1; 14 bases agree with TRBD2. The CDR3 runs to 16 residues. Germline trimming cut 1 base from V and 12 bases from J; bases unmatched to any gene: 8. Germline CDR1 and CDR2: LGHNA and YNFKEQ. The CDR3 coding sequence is TGTGCCAGCAGCCAAGCAGAGGGACTAGCGGGAGATGGGCAGTTCTTC. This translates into CASSQAEGLAGDGQFF.

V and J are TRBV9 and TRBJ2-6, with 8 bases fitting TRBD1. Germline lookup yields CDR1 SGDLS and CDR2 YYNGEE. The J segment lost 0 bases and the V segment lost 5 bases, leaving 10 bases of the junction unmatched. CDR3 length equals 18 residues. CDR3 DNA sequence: TGTGCCAGCAGGTCGGGACAGGAATACAGCTCTGGGGCCAACGTCCTGACTTTC. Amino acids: CASRSGQEYSSGANVLTF.

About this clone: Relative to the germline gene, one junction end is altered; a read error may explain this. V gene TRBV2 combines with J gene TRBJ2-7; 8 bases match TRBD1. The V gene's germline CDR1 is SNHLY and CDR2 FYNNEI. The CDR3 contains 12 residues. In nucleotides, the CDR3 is TGTGCCAGCAGTGAACGTTGGCAGGGGGCGCGGTTC. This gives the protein CASSERWQGARF.

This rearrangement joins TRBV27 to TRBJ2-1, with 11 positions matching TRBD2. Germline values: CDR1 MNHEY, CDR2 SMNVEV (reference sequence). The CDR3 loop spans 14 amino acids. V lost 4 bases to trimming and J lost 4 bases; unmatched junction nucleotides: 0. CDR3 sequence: CASSSSGRYNEQFF. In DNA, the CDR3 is TGTGCCAGCAGTTCTAGCGGGAGGTACAATGAGCAGTTCTTC.

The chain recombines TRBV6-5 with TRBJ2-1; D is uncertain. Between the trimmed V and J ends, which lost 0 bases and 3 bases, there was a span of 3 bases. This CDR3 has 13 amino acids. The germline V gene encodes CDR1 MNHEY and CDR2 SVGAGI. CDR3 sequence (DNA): TGTGCCAGCAGTTACTCGAGCTACAATGAGCAGTTCTTC. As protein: CASSYSSYNEQFF.

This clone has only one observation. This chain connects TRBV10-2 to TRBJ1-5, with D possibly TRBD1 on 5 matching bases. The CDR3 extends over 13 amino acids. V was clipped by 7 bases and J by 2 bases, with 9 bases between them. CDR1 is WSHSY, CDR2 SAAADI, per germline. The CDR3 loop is CASNGGGNQPQHF. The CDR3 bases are TGCGCCAGCAACGGGGGGGGCAATCAGCCCCAGCATTTT.

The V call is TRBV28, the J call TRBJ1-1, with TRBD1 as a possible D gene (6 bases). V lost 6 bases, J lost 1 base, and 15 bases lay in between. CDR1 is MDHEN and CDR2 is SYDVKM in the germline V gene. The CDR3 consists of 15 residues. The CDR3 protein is CASSESGVGNTEAFF. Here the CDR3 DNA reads TGTGCCAGCAGCGAGTCAGGGGTAGGGAACACTGAAGCTTTCTTT.

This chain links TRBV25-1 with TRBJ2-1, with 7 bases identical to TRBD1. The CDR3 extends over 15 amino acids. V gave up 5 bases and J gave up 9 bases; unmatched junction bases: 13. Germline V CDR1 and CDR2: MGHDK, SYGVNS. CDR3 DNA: TGTGCCAGCAGTCACTGGAGGTCTACAGGGGTTGAGCAGTTCTTC. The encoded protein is CASSHWRSTGVEQFF.

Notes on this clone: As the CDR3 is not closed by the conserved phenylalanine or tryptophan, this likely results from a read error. CDR3 nucleotides: TGTGCCAGCGGGGGGGACCCTCCCTCCGGACATACGCAGTATGTT. Translation: CASGGDPPSGHTQYV. V is TRBV2 and J is TRBJ2-3; TRBD2 matches 7 bases. Germline V gene lookup returns CDR1 SNHLY and CDR2 FYNNEI. V lost 8 bases and J lost 7; bases outside the gene matches: 15. The CDR3 covers 15 residues.

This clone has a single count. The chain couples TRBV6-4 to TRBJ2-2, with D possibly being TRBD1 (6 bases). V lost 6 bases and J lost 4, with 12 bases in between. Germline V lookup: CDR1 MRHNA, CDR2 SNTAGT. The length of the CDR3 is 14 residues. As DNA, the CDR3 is TGTGCCAGCAGAACAGGGCCGATCACCGGGGAGCTGTTTTTT. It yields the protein CASRTGPITGELFF.

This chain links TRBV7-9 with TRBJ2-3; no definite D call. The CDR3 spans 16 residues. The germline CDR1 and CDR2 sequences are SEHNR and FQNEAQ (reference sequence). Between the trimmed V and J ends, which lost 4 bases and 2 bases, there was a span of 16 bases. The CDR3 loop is CASSSDINLPTDTQYF. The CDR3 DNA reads TGTGCCAGCAGCTCTGACATCAACTTGCCCACAGATACGCAGTATTTT.

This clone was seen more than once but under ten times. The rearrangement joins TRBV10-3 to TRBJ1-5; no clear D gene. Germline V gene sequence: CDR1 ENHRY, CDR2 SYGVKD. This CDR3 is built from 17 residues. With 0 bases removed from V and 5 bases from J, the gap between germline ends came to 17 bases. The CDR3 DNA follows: TGTGCCATCAGTGAGTCGGGTGCAGGAGGATTGGATCAGCCCCAGCATTTT. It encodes CAISESGAGGLDQPQHF.

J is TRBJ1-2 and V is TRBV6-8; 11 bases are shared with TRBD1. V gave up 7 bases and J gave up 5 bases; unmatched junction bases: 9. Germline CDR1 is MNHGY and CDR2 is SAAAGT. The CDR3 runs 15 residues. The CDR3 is CASNLRTGGEYGYTF. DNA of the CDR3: TGTGCCAGCAACCTCCGGACAGGGGGCGAGTATGGCTACACCTTC.

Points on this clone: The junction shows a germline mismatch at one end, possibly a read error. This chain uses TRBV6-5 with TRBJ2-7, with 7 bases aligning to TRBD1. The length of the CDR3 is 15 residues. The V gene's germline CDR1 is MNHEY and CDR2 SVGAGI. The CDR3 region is CAGSSVGQDPYEQYF. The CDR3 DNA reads TGTGCCGGCAGTTCGGTTGGACAGGACCCCTACGAGCAGTACTTC.

CDR3 sequence (DNA): TGTGCCAGCAGCGCGCCCGGGACAACACTAGGGACCCAGTACTTC. This translates into CASSAPGTTLGTQYF. The chain combines TRBV9 with TRBJ2-5; perhaps TRBD1 as D (6 bases). Trimming stripped 3 bases from V and 7 bases from J, with 19 bases between. Germline V gene data show CDR1 as SGDLS and CDR2 as YYNGEE. The CDR3 is 15 amino acids.

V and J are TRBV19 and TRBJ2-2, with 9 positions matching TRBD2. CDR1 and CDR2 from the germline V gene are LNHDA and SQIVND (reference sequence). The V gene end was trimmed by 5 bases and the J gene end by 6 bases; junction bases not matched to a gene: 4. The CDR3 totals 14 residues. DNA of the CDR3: TGTGCCAGTAGTCTTGGACTAGCGCCCGGGGAGCTGTTTTTT. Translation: CASSLGLAPGELFF.

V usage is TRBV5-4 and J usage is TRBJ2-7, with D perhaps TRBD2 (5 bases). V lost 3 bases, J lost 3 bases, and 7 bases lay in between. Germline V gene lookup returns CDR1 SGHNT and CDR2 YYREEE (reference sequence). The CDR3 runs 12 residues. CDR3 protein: CASSSDFYEQYF. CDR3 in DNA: TGTGCCAGCAGCTCGGACTTCTACGAGCAGTACTTC.